This T cell receptor (beta chain) came from a study of blood T cell repertoires in COVID-19. Study as a whole: The analysed material was cDNA or gDNA that came from T cells, B-cell-depleted T cells, or PBMCs.

In the authors' workflow: Reference gene primers were amplified, and this amplification served to estimate nucleated cell counts. Assay: immunoSEQ multiplex PCR; the TCRdb copy retains only in-frame clones and omits some. The DNA was the basis for D and trimming; V, J and clone size are from that table. This table holds roughly 350,000 clones, under 95% found once. This clone has a single count. V lost 3 bases, J lost 3 bases, and 10 bases stayed unmatched. The length of the CDR3 is 16 residues. Germline CDR1 reads KGHSH; CDR2 reads LQKENI. The participants were between about 18 and 95 years old and came from some 25 US areas.

Sequences were obtained from PBMCs or T cells enriched from blood (not recorded which). This TCR was sampled from a woman aged 25 to 45 who had recovered from COVID-19. The chain has TRBV18 and TRBJ2-7; 8 bases line up with TRBD2. CDR3: CASSPSSGSSGYEQYF. The DNA of the CDR3 is TGTGCCAGCTCACCCTCGAGCGGGAGTTCTGGCTACGAGCAGTACTTC.